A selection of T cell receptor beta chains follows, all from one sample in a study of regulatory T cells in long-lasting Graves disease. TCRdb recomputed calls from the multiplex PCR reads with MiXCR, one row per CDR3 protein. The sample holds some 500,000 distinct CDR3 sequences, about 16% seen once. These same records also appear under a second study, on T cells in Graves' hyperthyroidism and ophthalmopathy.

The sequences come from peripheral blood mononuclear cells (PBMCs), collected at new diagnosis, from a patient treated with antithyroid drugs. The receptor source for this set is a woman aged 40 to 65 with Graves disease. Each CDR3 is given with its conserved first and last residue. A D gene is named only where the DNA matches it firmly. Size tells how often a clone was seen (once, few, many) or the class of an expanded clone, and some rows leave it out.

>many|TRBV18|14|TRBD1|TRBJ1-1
CASSAGTGNTEAFF
TGTGCCAGCTCAGCCGGGACAGGGAACACTGAAGCTTTCTTT
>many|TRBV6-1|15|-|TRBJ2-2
CASSPRTENTGELFF
TGTGCCAGCAGTCCCCGGACCGAAAACACCGGGGAGCTGTTTTTT
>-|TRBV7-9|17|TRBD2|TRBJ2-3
CASSFPSVSSGGPTQYF
TGTGCCAGCAGCTTCCCCTCCGTGAGTAGCGGGGGGCCTACGCAGTATTTT
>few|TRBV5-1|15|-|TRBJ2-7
CASSLGRDTSYEQYF
TGCGCCAGCAGCTTGGGTCGGGACACCTCCTACGAGCAGTACTTC
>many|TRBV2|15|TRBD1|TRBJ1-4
CASGGTVATNEKLFF
TGTGCCAGCGGTGGGACAGTCGCAACTAATGAAAAACTGTTTTTT
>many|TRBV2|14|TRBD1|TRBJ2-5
CASSEGQGVETQYF
TGTGCCAGCAGTGAAGGCCAGGGGGTTGAGACCCAGTACTTC
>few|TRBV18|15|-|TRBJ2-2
CASSPRRADTGELFF
TGTGCCAGCTCACCCCGCAGGGCGGACACCGGGGAGCTGTTTTTT
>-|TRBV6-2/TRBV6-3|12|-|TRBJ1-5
CASSSRVQPQHF
TGTGCCAGCAGTTCCAGGGTTCAGCCCCAGCATTTT
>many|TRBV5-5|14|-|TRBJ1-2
CASSLGVVAYGYTF
TGTGCCAGCAGCTTGGGGGTAGTCGCCTATGGCTACACCTTC
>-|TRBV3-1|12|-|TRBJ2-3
CASSQLGRTQYF
TGTGCCAGCAGCCAGTTAGGAAGGACGCAGTATTTT
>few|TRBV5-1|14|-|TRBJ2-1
CASSLSGSGNEQFF
TGCGCCAGCAGCTTGTCGGGCTCAGGGAATGAGCAGTTCTTC
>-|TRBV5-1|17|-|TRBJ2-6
CASSAGTGAPGANVLTF
TGCGCCAGCAGCGCGGGAACAGGGGCACCTGGGGCCAACGTCCTGACTTTC
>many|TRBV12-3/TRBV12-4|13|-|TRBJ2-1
CASSLNRDNEQFF
TGTGCCAGCAGTTTAAACAGGGACAATGAGCAGTTCTTC